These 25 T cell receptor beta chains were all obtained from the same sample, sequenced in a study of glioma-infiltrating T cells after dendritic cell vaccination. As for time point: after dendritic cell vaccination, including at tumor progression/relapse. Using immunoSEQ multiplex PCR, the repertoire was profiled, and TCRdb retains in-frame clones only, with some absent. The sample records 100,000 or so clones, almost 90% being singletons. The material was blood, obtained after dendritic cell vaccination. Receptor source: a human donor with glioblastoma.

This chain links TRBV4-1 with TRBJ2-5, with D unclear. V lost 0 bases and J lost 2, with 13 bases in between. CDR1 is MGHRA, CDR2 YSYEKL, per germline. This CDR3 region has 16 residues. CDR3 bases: TGCGCCAGCAGCCAAGACTTTACAGTGGAACAAGAGACCCAGTACTTC. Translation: CASSQDFTVEQETQYF.

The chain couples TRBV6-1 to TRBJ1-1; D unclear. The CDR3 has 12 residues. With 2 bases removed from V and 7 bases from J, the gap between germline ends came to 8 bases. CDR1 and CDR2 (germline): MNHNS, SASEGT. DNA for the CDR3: TGTGCCAGCAGTGAACTGGAGGGTGAAGCTTTCTTT. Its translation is CASSELEGEAFF.

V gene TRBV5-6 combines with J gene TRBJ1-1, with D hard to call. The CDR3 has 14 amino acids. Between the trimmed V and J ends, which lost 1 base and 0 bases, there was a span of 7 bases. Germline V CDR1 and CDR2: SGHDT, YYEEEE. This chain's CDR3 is CASSLYLVNTEAFF. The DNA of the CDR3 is TGTGCCAGCAGCTTGTATTTAGTGAACACTGAAGCTTTCTTT.

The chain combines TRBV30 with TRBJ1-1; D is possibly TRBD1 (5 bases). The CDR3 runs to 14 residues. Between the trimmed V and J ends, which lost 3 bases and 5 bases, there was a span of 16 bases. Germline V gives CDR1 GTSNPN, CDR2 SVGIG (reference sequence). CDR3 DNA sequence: TGTGCCTGGAGGCCCACCCTGGGGGGGACTGAAGCTTTCTTT. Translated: CAWRPTLGGTEAFF.

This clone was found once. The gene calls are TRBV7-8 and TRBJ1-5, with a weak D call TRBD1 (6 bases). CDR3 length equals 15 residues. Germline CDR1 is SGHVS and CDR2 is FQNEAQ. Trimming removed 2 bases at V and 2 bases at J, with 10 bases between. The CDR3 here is CASSLQGGGNQPQHF. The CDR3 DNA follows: TGTGCCAGCAGCTTACAAGGGGGTGGCAATCAGCCCCAGCATTTT.

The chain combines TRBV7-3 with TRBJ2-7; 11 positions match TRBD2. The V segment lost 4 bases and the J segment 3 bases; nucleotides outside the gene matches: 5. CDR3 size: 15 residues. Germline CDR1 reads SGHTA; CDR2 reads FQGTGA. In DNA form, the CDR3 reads TGTGCCAGCAGCTGGACTAGCGGGCCCCTCTACGAGCAGTACTTC. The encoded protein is CASSWTSGPLYEQYF.

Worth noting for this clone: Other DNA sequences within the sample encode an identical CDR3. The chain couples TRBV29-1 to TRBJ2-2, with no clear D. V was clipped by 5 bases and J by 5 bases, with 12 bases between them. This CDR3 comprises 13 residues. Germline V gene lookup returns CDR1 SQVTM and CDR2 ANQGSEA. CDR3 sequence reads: CSVSTTGTGELFF. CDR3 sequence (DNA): TGCAGCGTTTCCACTACTGGTACCGGGGAGCTGTTTTTT.

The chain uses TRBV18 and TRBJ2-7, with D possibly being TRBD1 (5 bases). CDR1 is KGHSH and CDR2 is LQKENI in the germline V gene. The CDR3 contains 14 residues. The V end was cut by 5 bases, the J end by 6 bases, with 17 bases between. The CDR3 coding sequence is TGTGCCAGCTCAATACAGGATTCTGGCGTCGAGCAGTACTTC. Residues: CASSIQDSGVEQYF.

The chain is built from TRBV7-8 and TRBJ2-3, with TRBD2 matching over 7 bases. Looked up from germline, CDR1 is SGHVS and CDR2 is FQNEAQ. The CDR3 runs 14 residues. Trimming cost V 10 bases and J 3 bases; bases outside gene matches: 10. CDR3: CATRGEGRTDTQYF. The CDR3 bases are TGTGCCACCCGCGGGGAGGGAAGAACAGATACGCAGTATTTT.

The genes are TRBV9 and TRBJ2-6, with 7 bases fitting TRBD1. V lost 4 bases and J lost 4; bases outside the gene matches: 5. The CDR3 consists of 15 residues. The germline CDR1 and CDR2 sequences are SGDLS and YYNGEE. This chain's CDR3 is CASSRGQAGANVLTF. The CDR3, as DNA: TGTGCCAGCAGCCGTGGACAGGCCGGGGCCAACGTCCTGACTTTC.

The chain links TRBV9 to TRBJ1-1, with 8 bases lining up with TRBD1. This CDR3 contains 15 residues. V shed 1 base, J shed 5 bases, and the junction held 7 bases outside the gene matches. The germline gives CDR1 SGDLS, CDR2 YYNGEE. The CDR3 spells CASSVSQGARTEAFF. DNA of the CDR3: TGTGCCAGCAGCGTATCCCAGGGGGCCAGGACTGAAGCTTTCTTT.

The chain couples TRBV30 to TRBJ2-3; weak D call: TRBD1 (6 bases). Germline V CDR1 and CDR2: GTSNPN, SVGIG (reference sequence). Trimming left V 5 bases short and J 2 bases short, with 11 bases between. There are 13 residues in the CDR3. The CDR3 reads CAWDTGPTDTQYF. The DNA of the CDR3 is TGTGCCTGGGATACAGGGCCCACAGATACGCAGTATTTT.

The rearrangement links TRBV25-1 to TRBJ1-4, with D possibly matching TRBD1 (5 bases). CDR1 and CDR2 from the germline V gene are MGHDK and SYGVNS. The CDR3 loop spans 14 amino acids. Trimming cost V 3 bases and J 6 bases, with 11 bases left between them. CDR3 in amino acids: CASSETETDEKLFF. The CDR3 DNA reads TGTGCCAGCAGTGAGACCGAGACAGATGAAAAACTGTTTTTT.

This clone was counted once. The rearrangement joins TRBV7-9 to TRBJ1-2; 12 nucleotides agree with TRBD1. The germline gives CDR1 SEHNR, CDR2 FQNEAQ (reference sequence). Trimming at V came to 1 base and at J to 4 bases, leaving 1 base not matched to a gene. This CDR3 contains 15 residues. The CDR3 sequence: CASSLVGQGAYGYTF. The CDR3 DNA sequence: TGTGCCAGCAGCTTAGTGGGACAGGGGGCCTATGGCTACACCTTC.

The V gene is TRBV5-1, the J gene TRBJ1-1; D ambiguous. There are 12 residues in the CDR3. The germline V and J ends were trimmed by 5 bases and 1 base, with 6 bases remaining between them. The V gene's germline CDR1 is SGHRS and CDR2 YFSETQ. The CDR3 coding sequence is TGCGCCAGCAGTCGGGGGAACACTGAAGCTTTCTTT. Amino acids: CASSRGNTEAFF. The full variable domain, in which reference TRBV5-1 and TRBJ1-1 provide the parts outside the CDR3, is KAGVTQTPRYLIKTRGQQVTLSCSPISGHRSVSWYQQTPGQGLQFLFEYFSETQRNKGNFPGRFSGRQFSNSRSEMNVSTLELGDSALYLCASSRGNTEAFFGQGTRLTVV.

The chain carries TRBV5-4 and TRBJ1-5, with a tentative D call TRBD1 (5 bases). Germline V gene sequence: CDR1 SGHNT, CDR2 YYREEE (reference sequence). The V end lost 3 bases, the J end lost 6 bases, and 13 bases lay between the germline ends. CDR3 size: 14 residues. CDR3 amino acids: CASSSDGGSQPQHF. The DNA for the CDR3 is TGTGCCAGCAGCTCCGACGGGGGTTCTCAGCCCCAGCATTTT.

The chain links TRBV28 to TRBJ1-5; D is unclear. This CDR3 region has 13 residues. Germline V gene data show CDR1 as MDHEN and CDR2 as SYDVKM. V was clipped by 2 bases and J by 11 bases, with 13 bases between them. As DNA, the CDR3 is TGTGCCAGCAGTTTACTCGGGGATAGGGCCCAGCATTTT. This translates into CASSLLGDRAQHF.

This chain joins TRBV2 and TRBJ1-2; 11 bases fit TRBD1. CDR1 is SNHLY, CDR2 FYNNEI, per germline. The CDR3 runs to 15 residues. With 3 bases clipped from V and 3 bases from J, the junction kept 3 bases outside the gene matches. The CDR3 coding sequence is TGTGCCAGCAGTGATATGGGACAGGGGGACTATGGCTACACCTTC. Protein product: CASSDMGQGDYGYTF.

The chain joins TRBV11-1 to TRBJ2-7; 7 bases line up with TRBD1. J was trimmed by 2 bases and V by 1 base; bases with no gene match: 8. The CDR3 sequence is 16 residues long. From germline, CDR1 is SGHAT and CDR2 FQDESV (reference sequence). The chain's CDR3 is CASSLGSGDRAYEQYF. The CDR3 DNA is TGTGCCAGCAGCTTAGGCTCAGGCGACAGGGCCTACGAGCAGTACTTC.

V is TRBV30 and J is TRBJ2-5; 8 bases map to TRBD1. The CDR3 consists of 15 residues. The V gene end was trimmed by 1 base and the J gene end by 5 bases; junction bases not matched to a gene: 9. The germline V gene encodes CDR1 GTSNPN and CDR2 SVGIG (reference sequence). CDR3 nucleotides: TGTGCCTGGAGTGCCGGACAGGGACCCGGGGAGACCCAGTACTTC. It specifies CAWSAGQGPGETQYF.

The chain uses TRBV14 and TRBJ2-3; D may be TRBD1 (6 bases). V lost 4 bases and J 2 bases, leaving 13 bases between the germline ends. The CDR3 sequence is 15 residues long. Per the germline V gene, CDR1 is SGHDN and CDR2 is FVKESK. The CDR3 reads CASSPRPGDTDTQYF. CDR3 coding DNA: TGTGCCAGCAGCCCTAGGCCAGGGGACACAGATACGCAGTATTTT.

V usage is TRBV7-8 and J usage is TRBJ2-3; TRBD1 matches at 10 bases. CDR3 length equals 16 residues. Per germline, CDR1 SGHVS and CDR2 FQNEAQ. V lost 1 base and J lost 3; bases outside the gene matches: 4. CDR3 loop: CASSLDPGQGTDTQYF. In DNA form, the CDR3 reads TGTGCCAGCAGCTTAGACCCGGGACAGGGGACAGATACGCAGTATTTT.

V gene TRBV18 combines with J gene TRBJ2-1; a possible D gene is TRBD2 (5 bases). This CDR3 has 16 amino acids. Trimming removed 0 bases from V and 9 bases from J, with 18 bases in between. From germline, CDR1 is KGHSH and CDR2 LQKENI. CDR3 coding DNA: TGTGCCAGCTCACCACCCGAAACTACTAGGTCGGGTGAGCAGTTCTTC. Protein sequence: CASSPPETTRSGEQFF.

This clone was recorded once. CDR3 loop: CASSEESRSHSPLHF. CDR3 nucleotides: TGTGCCAGCAGTGAAGAGAGTAGATCCCATTCACCCCTCCACTTT. The chain recombines TRBV2 with TRBJ1-6; D is unresolved. CDR3 length: 15 residues. The V end lost 1 base, the J end lost 8 bases, and 12 bases lay between the germline ends. Germline V gene lookup returns CDR1 SNHLY and CDR2 FYNNEI.

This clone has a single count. CDR3 residues: CASSQSAGQGLEKLFF. The CDR3 nucleotides read TGCGCCAGCAGCCAATCCGCGGGACAGGGTCTGGAAAAACTGTTTTTT. The chain couples TRBV4-1 to TRBJ1-4; 9 bases are a match to TRBD1. V dropped 2 bases and J dropped 8; count of bases not matched to a gene: 9. The CDR3 extends over 16 amino acids. Germline V gene sequence: CDR1 MGHRA, CDR2 YSYEKL.